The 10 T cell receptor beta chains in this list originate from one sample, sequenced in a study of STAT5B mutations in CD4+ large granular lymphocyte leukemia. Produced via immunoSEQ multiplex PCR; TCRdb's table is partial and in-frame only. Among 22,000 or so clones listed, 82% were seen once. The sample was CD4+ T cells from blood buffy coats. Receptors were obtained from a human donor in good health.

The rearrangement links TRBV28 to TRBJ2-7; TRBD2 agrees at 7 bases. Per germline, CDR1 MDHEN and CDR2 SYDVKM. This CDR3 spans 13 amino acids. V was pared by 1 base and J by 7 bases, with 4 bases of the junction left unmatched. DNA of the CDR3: TGTGCCAGCAGTTTATTGGGGGGGTTTGAGCAGTACTTC. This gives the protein CASSLLGGFEQYF.

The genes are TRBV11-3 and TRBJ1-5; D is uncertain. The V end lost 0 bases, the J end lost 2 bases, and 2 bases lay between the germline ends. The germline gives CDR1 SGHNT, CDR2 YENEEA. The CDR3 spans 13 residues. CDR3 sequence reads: CASSLDRNQPQHF. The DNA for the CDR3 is TGTGCCAGCAGCTTAGACCGCAATCAGCCCCAGCATTTT.

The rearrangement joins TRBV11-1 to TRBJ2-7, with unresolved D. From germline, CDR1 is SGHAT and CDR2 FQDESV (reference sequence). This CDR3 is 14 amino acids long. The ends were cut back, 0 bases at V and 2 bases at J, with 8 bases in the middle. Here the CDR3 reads CASSLAVPPYEQYF. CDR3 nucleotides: TGTGCCAGCAGCTTAGCGGTACCTCCCTACGAGCAGTACTTC.

The CDR3: CATFNSGTAVNQPQHF. The CDR3 region has the DNA TGTGCCACCTTTAATTCCGGGACAGCCGTAAATCAGCCCCAGCATTTT. The genes are TRBV19 and TRBJ1-5; TRBD1 aligns across 7 bases. The V and J ends lost 10 bases and 4 bases, in that order; junction bases with no gene match: 16. The CDR3 runs 16 residues. Germline assignment: CDR1 LNHDA and CDR2 SQIVND (reference sequence).

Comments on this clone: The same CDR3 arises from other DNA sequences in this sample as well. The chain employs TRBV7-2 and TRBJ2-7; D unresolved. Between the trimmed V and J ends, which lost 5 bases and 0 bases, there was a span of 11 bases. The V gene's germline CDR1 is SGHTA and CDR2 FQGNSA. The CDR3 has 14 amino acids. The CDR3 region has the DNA TGTGCCAGCAGCCCGGAACGGCGCTCCTACGAGCAGTACTTC. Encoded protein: CASSPERRSYEQYF. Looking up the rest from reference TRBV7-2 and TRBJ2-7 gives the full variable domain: GAGVSQSPSNKVTEKGKDVELRCDPISGHTALYWYRQSLGQGLEFLIYFQGNSAPDKSGLPSDRFSAERTGGSVSTLTIQRTQQEDSAVYLCASSPERRSYEQYFGPGTRLTVT.

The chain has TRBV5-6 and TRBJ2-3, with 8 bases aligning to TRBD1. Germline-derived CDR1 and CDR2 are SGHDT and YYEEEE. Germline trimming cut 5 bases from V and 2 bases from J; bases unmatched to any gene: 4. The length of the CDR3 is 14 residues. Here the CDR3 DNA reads TGTGCCAGCAGAAGGACAGGGCTCACAGATACGCAGTATTTT. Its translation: CASRRTGLTDTQYF.

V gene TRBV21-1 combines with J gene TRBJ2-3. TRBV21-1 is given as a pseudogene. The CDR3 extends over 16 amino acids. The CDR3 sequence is CASSKVFGERTDTQYF. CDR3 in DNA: TGTGCCAGCAGCAAAGTTTTTGGGGAACGCACAGATACGCAGTATTTT.

The CDR3 protein is CATSRGDRVGVWTDTQYF. Here the CDR3 DNA reads TGTGCCACCAGCAGAGGGGACAGGGTGGGAGTTTGGACAGATACGCAGTATTTT. This chain joins TRBV15 and TRBJ2-3; 9 bases match TRBD1. The CDR3 is 18 amino acids. Germline lookup yields CDR1 LNHNV and CDR2 YYDKDF (reference sequence). V lost 1 base, J lost 3 bases, and 11 bases stayed unmatched.

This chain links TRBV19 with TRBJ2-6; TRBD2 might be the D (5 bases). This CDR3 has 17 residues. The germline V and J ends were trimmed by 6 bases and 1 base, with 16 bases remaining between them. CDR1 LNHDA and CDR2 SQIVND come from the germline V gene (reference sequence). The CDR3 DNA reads TGTGCCAGTAGCACGGGAAACCTGGATTCTGGGGCCAACGTCCTGACTTTC. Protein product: CASSTGNLDSGANVLTF.

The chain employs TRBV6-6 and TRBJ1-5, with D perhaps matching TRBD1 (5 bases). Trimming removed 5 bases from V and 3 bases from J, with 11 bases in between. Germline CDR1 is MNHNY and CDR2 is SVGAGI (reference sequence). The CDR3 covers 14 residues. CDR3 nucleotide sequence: TGTGCCAGCAGTACAGGACGGGACAATCAGCCCCAGCATTTT. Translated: CASSTGRDNQPQHF.